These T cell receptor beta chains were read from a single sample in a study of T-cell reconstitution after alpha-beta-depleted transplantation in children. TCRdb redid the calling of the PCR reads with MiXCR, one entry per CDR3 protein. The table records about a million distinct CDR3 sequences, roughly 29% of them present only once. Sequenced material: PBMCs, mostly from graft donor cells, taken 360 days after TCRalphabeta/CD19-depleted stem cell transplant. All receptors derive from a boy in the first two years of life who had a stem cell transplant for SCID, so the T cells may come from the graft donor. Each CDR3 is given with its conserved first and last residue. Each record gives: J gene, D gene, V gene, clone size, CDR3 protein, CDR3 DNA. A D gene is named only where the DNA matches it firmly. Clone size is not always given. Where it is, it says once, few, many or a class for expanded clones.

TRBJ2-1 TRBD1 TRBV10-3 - CAISEDRNNEQFF TGTGCCATCAGCGAGGACAGGAACAATGAGCAGTTCTTC
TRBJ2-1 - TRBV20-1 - CSGLIGVFYNEQFF TGCAGTGGACTAATCGGAGTCTTCTACAATGAGCAGTTCTTC
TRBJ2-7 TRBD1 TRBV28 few CASSLYRGHEQYF TGTGCCAGCAGTTTATACAGGGGGCACGAGCAGTACTTC
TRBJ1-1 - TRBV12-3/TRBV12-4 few CASSPAMNTEAFF TGTGCCAGCAGCCCCGCGATGAACACTGAAGCTTTCTTT
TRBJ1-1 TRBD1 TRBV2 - CASSLFRDRGTVNTEAFF TGTGCCAGCAGCCTATTCCGGGACAGGGGGACGGTGAACACTGAAGCTTTCTTT
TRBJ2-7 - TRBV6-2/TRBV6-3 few CASSFLGPYEQYF TGTGCCAGCAGTTTCTTAGGCCCCTACGAGCAGTACTTC
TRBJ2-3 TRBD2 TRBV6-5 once CASSLWTSGSTDTQYF TGTGCCAGCAGTTTGTGGACTAGCGGGAGTACAGATACGCAGTATTTT
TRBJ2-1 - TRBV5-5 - CASSPGTEDNEQFF TGTGCCAGCAGCCCCGGGACTGAGGACAATGAGCAGTTCTTC
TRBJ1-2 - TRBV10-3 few CAIRESVNYGYTF TGTGCCATCAGGGAATCGGTAAACTATGGCTACACCTTC
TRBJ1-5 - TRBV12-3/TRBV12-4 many CASSLSGNNQPQHF TGTGCCAGCAGTTTGTCAGGGAATAATCAGCCCCAGCATTTT
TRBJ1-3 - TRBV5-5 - CASSLVRPSGNTIYF TGTGCCAGCAGCTTGGTCAGGCCCTCTGGAAACACCATATATTTT
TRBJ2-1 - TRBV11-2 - CASSLAERPLYNEQFF TGTGCCAGCAGCTTAGCGGAGCGCCCCTTGTACAATGAGCAGTTCTTC
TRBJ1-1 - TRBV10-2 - CASISGGEAFF TGCGCCAGCATATCGGGGGGAGAAGCTTTCTTT
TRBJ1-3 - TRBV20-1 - CSAEGPRGKAGNTIYF TGCAGTGCCGAGGGGCCGAGGGGTAAAGCTGGAAACACCATATATTTT
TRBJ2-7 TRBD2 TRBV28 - CASSITSGGNYEQYF TGTGCCAGCAGTATAACTAGCGGAGGTAACTACGAGCAGTACTTC
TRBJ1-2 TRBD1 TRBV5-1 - CASSLQQGQDGYTF TGCGCCAGCAGCTTACAACAGGGACAGGATGGCTACACCTTC
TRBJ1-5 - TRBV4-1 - CASSQARGQPQHF TGCGCCAGCAGCCAAGCCAGGGGTCAGCCCCAGCATTTT
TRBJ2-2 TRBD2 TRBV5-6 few CASSFYGGASTGELFF TGTGCCAGCAGCTTTTACGGGGGGGCCTCCACCGGGGAGCTGTTTTTT
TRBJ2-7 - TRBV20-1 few CSARDRGRSSYEQYF TGCAGTGCTAGAGATCGGGGCAGGAGCTCCTACGAGCAGTACTTC
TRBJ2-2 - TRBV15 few CATATQANTGELFF TGTGCCACCGCGACGCAGGCGAACACCGGGGAGCTGTTTTTT
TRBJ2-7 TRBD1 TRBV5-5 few CASSLDPGTGIYEQYF TGTGCCAGCAGCCTAGACCCCGGGACAGGGATATACGAGCAGTACTTC
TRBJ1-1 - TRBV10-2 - CASSERNRTFFF TGCGCCAGCAGTGAGCGGAACCGTACTTTCTTCTTT
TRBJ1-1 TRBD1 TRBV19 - CASIPRDRDTEAFF TGTGCCAGTATCCCCCGGGACAGGGACACTGAAGCTTTCTTT
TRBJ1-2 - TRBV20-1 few CSANDYGYTF TGCAGTGCAAACGACTACGGCTACACCTTC
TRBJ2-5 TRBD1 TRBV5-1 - CASSLAPDRGTLKETQYF TGCGCCAGCAGCTTGGCCCCGGACAGGGGGACCCTAAAAGAGACCCAGTACTTC
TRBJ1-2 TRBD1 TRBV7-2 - CASSSWTGNNYGYTF TGTGCCAGCAGCTCTTGGACAGGGAATAACTATGGCTACACCTTC
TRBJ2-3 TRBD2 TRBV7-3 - CASSLYGTSGGDSGTQYF TGTGCCAGCAGCTTATACGGGACTAGCGGGGGTGACTCTGGTACGCAGTATTTT
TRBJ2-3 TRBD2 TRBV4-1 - CASSQEGVAGRTDTQYF TGCGCCAGCAGCCAAGAAGGGGTAGCGGGGCGCACAGATACGCAGTATTTT
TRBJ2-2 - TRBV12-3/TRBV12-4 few CASRGGQYTGELFF TGTGCCAGCAGGGGGGGACAGTACACCGGGGAGCTGTTTTTT
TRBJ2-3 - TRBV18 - CASSPNSELDTQYF TGTGCCAGCTCACCGAACTCTGAACTGGATACGCAGTATTTT
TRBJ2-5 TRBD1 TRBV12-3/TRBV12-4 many CASSPWDRGETQYF TGTGCCAGCAGTCCATGGGACAGAGGGGAGACCCAGTACTTC
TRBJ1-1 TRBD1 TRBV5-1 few CASSLAGTGKDAFF TGCGCCAGCAGCTTGGCCGGGACAGGGAAAGACGCTTTCTTT
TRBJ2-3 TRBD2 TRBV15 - CATTVEITSGDTDTQYF TGTGCCACCACCGTAGAAATCACTAGCGGGGACACAGATACGCAGTATTTT
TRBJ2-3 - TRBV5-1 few CASAASDTQYF TGCGCCAGCGCGGCGTCAGATACGCAGTATTTT
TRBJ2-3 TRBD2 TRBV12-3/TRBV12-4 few CASRGLAGGLLYTDTQYF TGTGCCAGCAGGGGACTAGCGGGGGGCCTACTATACACAGATACGCAGTATTTT
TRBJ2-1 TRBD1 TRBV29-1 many CSVDFTGEMNEQFF TGCAGCGTTGATTTTACAGGGGAGATGAATGAGCAGTTCTTC
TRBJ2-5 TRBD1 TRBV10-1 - CASSESVAGGDKTQYF TGCGCCAGCAGTGAGTCGGTGGCAGGGGGAGACAAGACCCAGTACTTC
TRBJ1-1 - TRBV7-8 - CASSFTDRATEAFF TGTGCCAGCAGCTTCACGGACAGAGCCACTGAAGCTTTCTTT
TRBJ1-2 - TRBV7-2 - CASSLLQTDYGYTF TGTGCCAGCAGCCTGTTACAGACCGACTATGGCTACACCTTC
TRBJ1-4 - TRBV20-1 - CSAPRGFGTNEKLFF TGCAGTGCTCCGCGGGGTTTCGGAACTAATGAAAAACTGTTTTTT
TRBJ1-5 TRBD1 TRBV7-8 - CASSSTGGYQPQHF TGTGCCAGCAGCTCTACAGGGGGCTATCAGCCCCAGCATTTT